A single sample gave rise to the 25 T cell receptor beta chains below, sequenced in a study of blood T cell repertoires in COVID-19. Repertoires were generated with immunoSEQ multiplex PCR, while TCRdb's copy carries only in-frame clones and drops some. The sample consists of some 130,000 clones, around nine tenths of them appearing once. What was sequenced was peripheral blood. The receptors originated from a woman in her 70s with COVID-19, enrolled during active disease.

V is TRBV5-5 and J is TRBJ1-2, with TRBD1 identical over 9 bases. Germline values: CDR1 SGHKS, CDR2 YYEKEE (reference sequence). Trimming removed 4 bases from V and 2 bases from J; junction bases left unmatched: 6. This CDR3 contains 15 residues. This chain's CDR3 is CASSQGDRANYGYTF. In DNA, the CDR3 is TGTGCCAGCAGCCAAGGGGACAGGGCGAACTATGGCTACACCTTC.

The chain has TRBV2 and TRBJ1-5; 8 bases map to TRBD1. CDR1 is SNHLY, CDR2 FYNNEI, per germline. V shed 6 bases and J 5 bases; nucleotides not matched to a gene: 6. The CDR3 spans 14 residues. The CDR3 reads CASSVQGAYQPQHF. The CDR3 region has the DNA TGTGCCAGCAGCGTTCAGGGGGCCTATCAGCCCCAGCATTTT.

The chain employs TRBV7-8 and TRBJ1-5; the D gene is possibly TRBD1 (5 bases). The CDR3 spans 17 residues. Germline CDR1 reads SGHVS; CDR2 reads FQNEAQ. V was clipped by 5 bases and J by 0 bases, with 17 bases between them. CDR3 nucleotide sequence: TGTGCCAGCAGCGAGAGGTACAGGCCTGATAGCAATCAGCCCCAGCATTTT. This gives the protein CASSERYRPDSNQPQHF.

This chain joins TRBV5-5 and TRBJ2-1; D is undetermined. Germline V gene lookup returns CDR1 SGHKS and CDR2 YYEKEE (reference sequence). The CDR3 is made up of 14 amino acids. V lost 2 bases and J 7 bases, leaving 13 bases between the germline ends. The CDR3 reads CASSFGPGPNEQFF. The CDR3 coding sequence is TGTGCCAGCAGCTTTGGTCCAGGTCCAAATGAGCAGTTCTTC.

The V and J genes are TRBV30 and TRBJ2-2; 7 positions match TRBD2. The CDR3 totals 14 residues. Germline V gene lookup returns CDR1 GTSNPN and CDR2 SVGIG (reference sequence). After removal of 5 bases from V and 4 bases from J, the junction contained 7 bases not matched to a gene. For the CDR3, the DNA is TGTGCCTGGGGCGGGGGTAAGGGCACCGGGGAGCTGTTTTTT. Translating it yields CAWGGGKGTGELFF.

The chain employs TRBV18 and TRBJ2-3; 9 bases align to TRBD2. CDR3 size: 15 residues. CDR1 is KGHSH, CDR2 LQKENI, per germline. The V and J ends lost 3 bases and 2 bases, in that order; junction bases with no gene match: 3. The chain's CDR3 is CASSPQRGATDTQYF. For the CDR3, the DNA is TGTGCCAGCTCACCCCAGCGGGGGGCCACAGATACGCAGTATTTT.

The J gene is TRBJ2-5, the V gene TRBV3-1 (or the pseudogene TRBV3-2); 8 bases are shared with TRBD2. The CDR3 totals 15 residues. V shed 1 base, J shed 4 bases, and the junction held 5 bases outside the gene matches. CDR1 is LGHDT, CDR2 YNNKEL, per germline (reference sequence). The CDR3 loop reads CASSQAGGAVETQYF. The DNA for the CDR3 is TGTGCCAGCAGCCAAGCCGGGGGGGCCGTAGAGACCCAGTACTTC.

This chain links TRBV28 with TRBJ2-7; D is unresolved. Per germline, CDR1 MDHEN and CDR2 SYDVKM. V lost 8 bases, J lost 2 bases, and 10 bases lay in between. The CDR3 covers 12 residues. The CDR3 nucleotides are TGTGCCAGCTTCACAGACCCCTACGAGCAGTACTTC. Its translation is CASFTDPYEQYF.

J is TRBJ1-1 and V is TRBV11-2; D call uncertain. The V end was cut by 3 bases, the J end by 6 bases, with 8 bases between. This CDR3 spans 12 amino acids. Germline loops: CDR1 SGHAT, CDR2 FQNNGV. The CDR3 spells CASSLSFPEAFF. CDR3 nucleotide sequence: TGTGCCAGCAGCTTGTCTTTCCCTGAAGCTTTCTTT.

The genes are TRBV27 and TRBJ2-7, with D possibly TRBD1 on 6 matching bases. Per germline, CDR1 MNHEY and CDR2 SMNVEV (reference sequence). V dropped 9 bases and J dropped 2 bases, with 8 bases sitting between them. This CDR3 has 11 amino acids. As DNA, the CDR3 is TGTGCCAGTGGACAGACCTACGAGCAGTACTTC. Translated, it gives CASGQTYEQYF.

This clone appeared once. The chain uses TRBV24-1 and TRBJ1-5; no clear D gene. The CDR3 covers 13 residues. Germline V gene sequence: CDR1 KGHDR, CDR2 SFDVKD. V lost 5 bases to trimming and J lost 5 bases, with 9 bases between them. CDR3 sequence reads: CATSGSRDQPQHF. CDR3 coding DNA: TGTGCCACCAGTGGTAGCAGAGATCAGCCCCAGCATTTT.

This rearrangement joins TRBV6-1 to TRBJ2-1; 11 nucleotides line up with TRBD2. There are 19 residues in the CDR3. Looked up from germline, CDR1 is MNHNS and CDR2 is SASEGT. Unmatched junction bases numbered 9, after V lost 2 bases and J lost 0 bases. The CDR3: CASSERLAGGLSSYNEQFF. CDR3 bases: TGTGCCAGCAGTGAACGGCTAGCGGGGGGCTTAAGCTCCTACAATGAGCAGTTCTTC.

This sequence joins TRBV2 and TRBJ1-2, with 12 bases lining up with TRBD1. Per the germline V gene, CDR1 is SNHLY and CDR2 is FYNNEI. This CDR3 has 14 residues. V gave up 6 bases and J gave up 6 bases; unmatched junction bases: 5. CDR3 bases: TGTGCCAGCAGGCGGGACAGGGGGCAGGATGGCTACACCTTC. As protein: CASRRDRGQDGYTF.

The V call is TRBV4-1, the J call TRBJ1-4, with 7 nucleotides matching TRBD1. This CDR3 has 16 residues. The V gene's germline CDR1 is MGHRA and CDR2 YSYEKL. Trimming removed 3 bases from V and 3 bases from J; junction bases left unmatched: 7. CDR3 DNA: TGCGCCAGCAGCCAGGGCGCCGGGACAGCTAATGAAAAACTGTTTTTT. Amino acid sequence: CASSQGAGTANEKLFF.

The chain uses TRBV5-1 and TRBJ1-2; 7 nucleotides agree with TRBD1. The CDR3 sequence is 12 residues long. V shed 4 bases and J 7 bases; nucleotides not matched to a gene: 4. Germline-derived CDR1 and CDR2 are SGHRS and YFSETQ. Written as DNA, the CDR3 is TGCGCCAGCAGCCCTAACAGGGGTGGCTACACCTTC. Amino acids: CASSPNRGGYTF.

The chain couples TRBV5-4 to TRBJ2-1; 9 nucleotides agree with TRBD1. The J segment lost 7 bases and the V segment lost 1 base, leaving 12 bases of the junction unmatched. CDR1 SGHNT and CDR2 YYREEE come from the germline V gene (reference sequence). This CDR3 region has 17 residues. CDR3 sequence reads: CASSLKQGAERKNEQFF. CDR3 bases: TGTGCCAGCAGCTTGAAACAGGGGGCTGAGAGAAAGAATGAGCAGTTCTTC.

This clone was detected only a few times. The CDR3 loop is CASSFGAYYEQYF. The CDR3 coding sequence is TGTGCCAGCAGTTTTGGGGCCTACTACGAGCAGTACTTC. The V call is TRBV28, the J call TRBJ2-7; possibly TRBD1 for D (5 bases). This CDR3 is built from 13 residues. Trimming pared 3 bases from V and 3 bases from J, leaving 9 bases between. Germline V gene sequence: CDR1 MDHEN, CDR2 SYDVKM.

The rearrangement joins TRBV11-1 to TRBJ1-6, with D perhaps matching TRBD1 (6 bases). The CDR3 is 15 amino acids. Trimming took off 1 base at V and 9 bases at J, with 13 bases between the two ends. The germline V gene has CDR1 SGHAT and CDR2 FQDESV (reference sequence). CDR3 region: CASSLEGGGSSPLHF. CDR3 coding DNA: TGTGCCAGCAGCTTAGAAGGTGGGGGCAGTTCACCCCTCCACTTT.

The chain's CDR3 is CASSLYQGYGYTF. CDR3 nucleotides: TGTGCCAGCAGTTTATACCAGGGATATGGCTACACCTTC. The V and J genes are TRBV28 and TRBJ1-2, with D perhaps TRBD1 (5 bases). Germline assignment: CDR1 MDHEN and CDR2 SYDVKM. V shed 1 base and J shed 5 bases, with 8 bases lying between them. The CDR3 is 13 residues long.

The chain combines TRBV4-1 with TRBJ1-6; D gene ambiguous. CDR1 is MGHRA, CDR2 YSYEKL, per germline. This CDR3 has 17 amino acids. V shed 0 bases and J shed 0 bases, with 9 bases lying between them. The CDR3 spells CASSQDAVSSYNSPLHF. CDR3 DNA: TGCGCCAGCAGCCAAGATGCGGTGAGCTCCTATAATTCACCCCTCCACTTT.

The CDR3 reads CASSLMATGELFF. In DNA form, the CDR3 reads TGTGCCAGCAGCTTAATGGCAACCGGGGAGCTGTTTTTT. The chain employs TRBV7-3 and TRBJ2-2; no clear D gene. Germline V lookup: CDR1 SGHTA, CDR2 FQGTGA. The CDR3 contains 13 residues. V lost 1 base and J 5 bases, leaving 5 bases between the germline ends.

The chain couples TRBV5-1 to TRBJ2-7; D unclear. V gave up 6 bases and J gave up 7 bases, with 11 bases separating them. The germline CDR1 and CDR2 sequences are SGHRS and YFSETQ. The length of the CDR3 is 11 residues. The DNA of the CDR3 is TGCGCCAGCACGCTCTCCGGGGAGCAGTACTTC. Encoded protein: CASTLSGEQYF.

The CDR3 DNA sequence: TGTGCCAGCACCCGCCGGGACAGGGGGTCTCGTGAGCAGTTCTTC. This gives the protein CASTRRDRGSREQFF. The chain recombines TRBV3-1 (or the pseudogene TRBV3-2) with TRBJ2-1; 11 nucleotides match TRBD1. The CDR3 is 15 amino acids. Trimming cost V 7 bases and J 9 bases; bases outside gene matches: 11. The V gene's germline CDR1 is LGHDT and CDR2 YNNKEL (reference sequence).

This chain connects TRBV2 to TRBJ1-1; D not resolved. The CDR3 is 11 amino acids. V was trimmed by 4 bases and J by 8 bases, leaving 8 bases between them. The germline CDR1 and CDR2 sequences are SNHLY and FYNNEI. This chain's CDR3 is CASSAAGEAFF. CDR3 nucleotides: TGTGCCAGCAGTGCCGCGGGAGAAGCTTTCTTT.

As to this clone: Additional DNA sequences in this sample encode the identical CDR3. The chain links TRBV4-1 to TRBJ2-5; no firm D call. The CDR3 extends over 13 amino acids. Germline CDR1 reads MGHRA; CDR2 reads YSYEKL. Deletions cut 1 base from V and 2 bases from J, with 5 bases between. The chain's CDR3 is CASSQGPQETQYF. The CDR3 DNA sequence: TGCGCCAGCAGCCAAGGGCCTCAAGAGACCCAGTACTTC.